The 12 T cell receptor beta chains listed next were all sequenced from one sample in a study of PD-L1 blockade in urothelial cancer. Some clones are missing from TCRdb's copy, which holds only in-frame ones; the method was immunoSEQ multiplex PCR. This table holds roughly 50,000 clones, approximately 90% found once. Time point specified: pretreatment peripheral blood. The sequenced sample was PBMCs, obtained around atezolizumab (anti-PD-L1) treatment. These receptors were taken from a woman aged 55-70 years with urothelial cancer.

The chain links TRBV7-2 to TRBJ2-4; 7 bases align to TRBD2. The CDR3 loop spans 18 amino acids. Trimming took 5 bases from V and 0 from J; bases not matched to a gene: 13. CDR1 SGHTA and CDR2 FQGNSA come from the germline V gene. The CDR3 spells CASSVPRDYDIAKNIQYF. The CDR3 DNA is TGTGCCAGCAGCGTCCCCCGGGACTACGATATAGCCAAAAACATTCAGTACTTC. Using reference TRBV7-2 and TRBJ2-4 for the parts outside the CDR3, the full variable domain is GAGVSQSPSNKVTEKGKDVELRCDPISGHTALYWYRQSLGQGLEFLIYFQGNSAPDKSGLPSDRFSAERTGGSVSTLTIQRTQQEDSAVYLCASSVPRDYDIAKNIQYFGAGTRLSVL.

This sequence joins TRBV7-2 and TRBJ1-2, with TRBD1 identical over 8 bases. The CDR3 runs 15 residues. From germline, CDR1 is SGHTA and CDR2 FQGNSA. J lost 7 bases, V lost 0 bases, and 7 bases had no gene match. The CDR3 region is CASSLASRTGLGYTF. Here the CDR3 DNA reads TGTGCCAGCAGCTTAGCCTCCAGGACAGGGCTTGGCTACACCTTC.

This sequence joins TRBV28 and TRBJ2-1, with 9 bases identical to TRBD1. CDR3 length: 17 amino acids. CDR1 and CDR2 from the germline V gene are MDHEN and SYDVKM. J gave up 6 bases and V 7 bases, and 16 bases lay outside the gene matches. CDR3 coding DNA: TGTGCCAGCACCCCCCCCGTGACAGGGGGTTTCCGCAATGAGCAGTTCTTC. This gives the protein CASTPPVTGGFRNEQFF.

This chain uses TRBV7-9 with TRBJ2-5; D perhaps matches TRBD2 (6 bases). The CDR3 spans 14 residues. Germline-derived CDR1 and CDR2 are SEHNR and FQNEAQ (reference sequence). V gave up 5 bases and J gave up 4 bases, with 14 bases separating them. The CDR3 nucleotides are TGTGCCAGCAGCCGACCCGGAGGGGTAGAGACCCAGTACTTC. This encodes CASSRPGGVETQYF. The whole variable domain, remainder taken from reference TRBV7-9 and TRBJ2-5, is DTGVSQNPRHKITKRGQNVTFRCDPISEHNRLYWYRQTLGQGPEFLTYFQNEAQLEKSRLLSDRFSAERPKGSFSTLEIQRTEQGDSAMYLCASSRPGGVETQYFGPGTRLLVL.

V is TRBV5-6 and J is TRBJ1-4; 7 positions match TRBD1. J lost 5 bases, V lost 4 bases, and 8 bases had no gene match. The CDR3 has 15 amino acids. The germline gives CDR1 SGHDT, CDR2 YYEEEE. CDR3 loop: CASSLAGTANEKLFF. CDR3 bases: TGTGCCAGCAGCCTGGCCGGGACAGCAAATGAAAAACTGTTTTTT. The complete variable domain, with remaining parts taken from reference TRBV5-6 and TRBJ1-4, reads DAGVTQSPTHLIKTRGQQVTLRCSPKSGHDTVSWYQQALGQGPQFIFQYYEEEERQRGNFPDRFSGHQFPNYSSELNVNALLLGDSALYLCASSLAGTANEKLFFGSGTQLSVL.

The chain employs TRBV19 and TRBJ1-5; D call uncertain. This CDR3 region has 13 residues. V lost 3 bases to trimming and J lost 5 bases, with 8 bases between them. Germline CDR1 and CDR2: LNHDA and SQIVND (reference sequence). CDR3 amino acids: CASSISPYQPQHF. CDR3 sequence (DNA): TGTGCCAGTAGTATCTCCCCCTATCAGCCCCAGCATTTT. Variable domain in full (rest from reference TRBV19 and TRBJ1-5): DGGITQSPKYLFRKEGQNVTLSCEQNLNHDAMYWYRQDPGQGLRLIYYSQIVNDFQKGDIAEGYSVSREKKESFPLTVTSAQKNPTAFYLCASSISPYQPQHFGDGTRLSIL.

This chain joins TRBV11-3 and TRBJ2-1; 7 bases map to TRBD1. This CDR3 is 15 amino acids long. V lost 5 bases, J lost 2 bases, and 6 bases stayed unmatched. Germline CDR1 reads SGHNT; CDR2 reads YENEEA. The CDR3 region has the DNA TGTGCCAGCAGCCCACGGACAGGCCCCTACAATGAGCAGTTCTTC. Translation gives CASSPRTGPYNEQFF.

The chain employs TRBV7-8 and TRBJ2-4; the match to TRBD1 covers 7 bases. CDR1 is SGHVS and CDR2 is FQNEAQ in the germline V gene. V lost 6 bases, J lost 2 bases, and 10 bases stayed unmatched. The CDR3 spans 16 residues. In DNA form, the CDR3 reads TGTGCCAGCAGACTAGACAGGGTGGGAACCAAAAACATTCAGTACTTC. Its translation: CASRLDRVGTKNIQYF.

The table lists this clone with a count of one. The chain joins TRBV5-6 to TRBJ1-3; the D gene is possibly TRBD1 (6 bases). This CDR3 comprises 16 residues. Trimming removed 2 bases at V and 5 bases at J, with 17 bases between. Germline V CDR1 and CDR2: SGHDT, YYEEEE. DNA for the CDR3: TGTGCCAGCAGCTTTCGACAGGCTGGCATCAGAAACACCATATATTTT. This gives the protein CASSFRQAGIRNTIYF. Looking up the rest from reference TRBV5-6 and TRBJ1-3 gives the full variable domain: DAGVTQSPTHLIKTRGQQVTLRCSPKSGHDTVSWYQQALGQGPQFIFQYYEEEERQRGNFPDRFSGHQFPNYSSELNVNALLLGDSALYLCASSFRQAGIRNTIYFGEGSWLTVV.

The chain has TRBV9 and TRBJ2-3; D not resolved. Germline lookup yields CDR1 SGDLS and CDR2 YYNGEE. Trimming removed 4 bases from V and 2 bases from J, with 11 bases in between. The CDR3 totals 14 residues. CDR3 nucleotide sequence: TGTGCCAGCAGCCTTATAAGCCACACAGATACGCAGTATTTT. This translates into CASSLISHTDTQYF.

This chain connects TRBV27 to TRBJ1-1; TRBD1 might be the D (6 bases). In germline, CDR1 is MNHEY, CDR2 SMNVEV (reference sequence). Deletions cut 5 bases from V and 2 bases from J, with 18 bases between. The CDR3 is made up of 16 amino acids. This CDR3 reads CASSPITGFRNTEAFF. CDR3 coding DNA: TGTGCCAGCAGTCCCATCACAGGGTTTCGAAACACTGAAGCTTTCTTT.

This chain connects TRBV4-1 to TRBJ1-2; 8 bases fit TRBD1. The germline CDR1 and CDR2 sequences are MGHRA and YSYEKL. CDR3 size: 13 residues. With 4 bases clipped from V and 5 bases from J, the junction kept 3 bases outside the gene matches. DNA of the CDR3: TGCGCCAGCAGCCCGGGACAGGAGTATGGCTACACCTTC. The encoded protein is CASSPGQEYGYTF.